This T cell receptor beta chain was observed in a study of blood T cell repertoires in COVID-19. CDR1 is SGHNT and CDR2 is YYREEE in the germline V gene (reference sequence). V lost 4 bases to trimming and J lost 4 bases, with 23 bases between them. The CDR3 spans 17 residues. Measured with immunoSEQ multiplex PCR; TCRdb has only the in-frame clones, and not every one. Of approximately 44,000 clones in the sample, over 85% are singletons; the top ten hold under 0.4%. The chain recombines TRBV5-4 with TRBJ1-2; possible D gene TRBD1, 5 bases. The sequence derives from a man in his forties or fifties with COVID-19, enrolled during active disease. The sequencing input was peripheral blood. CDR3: CASSGAWGRDSFYGYTF. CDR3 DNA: TGTGCCAGCAGCGGGGCGTGGGGTAGGGACTCCTTCTATGGCTACACCTTC.